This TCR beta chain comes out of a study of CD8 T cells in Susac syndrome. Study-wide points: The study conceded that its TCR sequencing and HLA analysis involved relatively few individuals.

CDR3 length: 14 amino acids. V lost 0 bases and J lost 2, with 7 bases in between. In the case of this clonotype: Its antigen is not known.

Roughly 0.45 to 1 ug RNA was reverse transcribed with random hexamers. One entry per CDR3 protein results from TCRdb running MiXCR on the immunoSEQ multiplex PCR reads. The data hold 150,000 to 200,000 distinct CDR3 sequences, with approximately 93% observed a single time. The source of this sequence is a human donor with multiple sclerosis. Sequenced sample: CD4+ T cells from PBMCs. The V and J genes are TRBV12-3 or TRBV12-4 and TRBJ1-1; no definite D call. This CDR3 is CASSLAQANTEAFF. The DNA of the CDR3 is TGTGCCAGCAGTTTAGCGCAGGCAAACACTGAAGCTTTCTTT.